A selection of T cell receptor beta chains follows, all from one sample in a study of early T cells in non-severe SARS-CoV-2 infection. In TCRdb, the 5' RACE reads were re-called with MiXCR into one record per CDR3 protein. The sample contains 64,000 or so distinct CDR3 sequences, over 9.5% of which appear only once. The sequences come from whole blood, collected at baseline. These receptors originate from an adult who was a healthcare worker with PCR-confirmed SARS-CoV-2 infection or an uninfected control (not recorded which). Each CDR3 is given with its conserved first and last residue. A D gene is named only where the DNA matches it firmly. A row's size may be missing; if present it is once, few, many or a size class.

TRBV9	few	-	TRBJ1-6	TGTGCCAGCAGCGAGAGGGACCCGAGCTCCTATAATTCACCCCTCCACTTT	CASSERDPSSYNSPLHF
TRBV7-2	-	TRBD2	TRBJ2-1	TGTGCCAGCAGCTTAGGCTCAGGACTAGTACGGTCCTACAATGAGCAGTTCTTC	CASSLGSGLVRSYNEQFF
TRBV3-1	-	-	TRBJ1-3	TGTGCCAGCAGCCAGGGCGGGAGTTACTCTGGAAACACCATATATTTT	CASSQGGSYSGNTIYF
TRBV20-1	many	TRBD1	TRBJ2-5	TGCAGTGCTAGAGCCCCGACAGGGGCGCAAGAGACCCAGTACTTC	CSARAPTGAQETQYF
TRBV20-1	many	TRBD2	TRBJ2-5	TGCAGTGCTAGAGATGTGAGCGGGGGGACTGTAGGGGAGACCCAGTACTTC	CSARDVSGGTVGETQYF
TRBV18	-	TRBD2	TRBJ2-7	TGTGCCAGCTCACCTCCAGGACTAGCGCGCGGCCAGCAGTACTTC	CASSPPGLARGQQYF
TRBV7-2	medium-sized	TRBD1	TRBJ1-2	TGTGCCAGCAGCCCGAGGCAGGGGGTTGGCTACACCTTC	CASSPRQGVGYTF
TRBV7-2	-	-	TRBJ1-5	TGTGCCAGCAGCTTAGAGGGCCAGGGGTACAATCAGCCCCAGCATTTT	CASSLEGQGYNQPQHF
TRBV11-2	-	-	TRBJ2-1	TGTGCCAGCAGCTTATTTGTGGACCCCACCCTCCTGTACAATGAGCAGTTCTTC	CASSLFVDPTLLYNEQFF
TRBV7-2	many	-	TRBJ1-6	TGTGCCAGCAGCTCCACAGGGATGTGGAATTCACCCCTCCACTTT	CASSSTGMWNSPLHF
TRBV29-1	-	-	TRBJ1-1	TGCAGCGGAGGCAGGGCCACTGAAGCTTTCTTT	CSGGRATEAFF
TRBV7-2	few	-	TRBJ1-2	TGTGCCAGCAGCTCCGGACTCGTGAGAAACTATGGCTACACCTTC	CASSSGLVRNYGYTF
TRBV18	-	-	TRBJ2-1	TGTGCCAGCTCATCGACTGGGGGTAGCCTTTACAATGAGCAGTTCTTC	CASSSTGGSLYNEQFF
TRBV12-5	few	-	TRBJ1-2	TGTGCTAGTGGTCCCGAGGCGGTCTATGGCTACACCTTC	CASGPEAVYGYTF
TRBV24-1	-	-	TRBJ2-3	TGTGCCACCAGGGGTGATTACACAGATACGCAGTATTTT	CATRGDYTDTQYF
TRBV20-1	few	-	TRBJ2-1	TGCAGTGCTCTCTCAAGGGGGGGCCGTAGTGAGCAGTTCTTC	CSALSRGGRSEQFF
TRBV29-1	-	-	TRBJ2-3	TGCAGCGTTGAAGTAACCTTCACAGATACGCAGTATTTT	CSVEVTFTDTQYF
TRBV15	few	-	TRBJ1-4	TGTGCCACCAGCAGAGATCGTCTAGGGGAGTATGGTAATGAAAAACTGTTTTTT	CATSRDRLGEYGNEKLFF
TRBV29-1	many	TRBD2	TRBJ2-3	TGCAGCGTTTCTGAGACTAGCGGGAGCACAGATACGCAGTATTTT	CSVSETSGSTDTQYF
TRBV7-2	many	-	TRBJ2-3	TGTGCCAGCAGCCAATTCGGACAGCAGCCAGATACGCAGTATTTT	CASSQFGQQPDTQYF
TRBV2	few	-	TRBJ2-3	TGTGCCAGCAGTGAAGCGCCGGCTGCGATTGAGGGTTTT	CASSEAPAAIEGF
TRBV7-2	-	-	TRBJ1-3	TGTGCCAGCAGCTTAGTAGGCACAGCGGGAAACACCATATATTTT	CASSLVGTAGNTIYF
TRBV19	-	-	TRBJ2-5	TGTGCCAGTAGTCCGGCACAGTTCCAAGAGACCCAGTACTTC	CASSPAQFQETQYF
TRBV2	-	TRBD2	TRBJ2-2	TGTGCCAGCAGTGTAGTAGCGGGAGCGGTCGGGGAGCTGTTTTTT	CASSVVAGAVGELFF
TRBV13	few	-	TRBJ2-7	TGTGCCAGCAGCTCCCCCGCGGGCGAGCAGTACTTC	CASSSPAGEQYF
TRBV5-1	many	TRBD1	TRBJ2-1	TGCGCCAGCAGCCGCTCCGGGACAGGGGACTACAATGAGCAGTTCTTC	CASSRSGTGDYNEQFF
TRBV20-1	many	TRBD2	TRBJ2-2	TGCAGTGCTAGGAGCGGGGGAAACACCGGGGAGCTGTTTTTT	CSARSGGNTGELFF
TRBV25-1	many	-	TRBJ1-2	TGTGCCAGCAGTGAAGAACAGGGATATAACTATGGCTACACCTTC	CASSEEQGYNYGYTF
TRBV12-3/TRBV12-4	few	-	TRBJ1-6	TGTGCCAGCAGTTTAGCGGGGAAAGATTCACCCCTCCACTTT	CASSLAGKDSPLHF
TRBV28	few	-	TRBJ1-1	TGTGCCTCCAAGGGGGACGGCGCTGAAGCTTTCTTT	CASKGDGAEAFF
TRBV5-6	many	-	TRBJ1-6	TGTGCCAGCAGCTTAGTCGGGACCTATAATTCACCCCTCCACTTT	CASSLVGTYNSPLHF
TRBV11-2	-	-	TRBJ1-6	TGTGCCAGCAGCTCGACATTCCTCCACTTT	CASSSTFLHF
TRBV6-1	-	-	TRBJ2-7	TGTGCCAGCAGTGAAAACGTGGGAGAGCAGTACTTC	CASSENVGEQYF
TRBV5-4	-	TRBD2	TRBJ2-1	TGTGCCAGCAGCTTGGGAGGGGCAGCGGGAGCAGGCTACAATGAGCAGTTCTTC	CASSLGGAAGAGYNEQFF
TRBV5-4	many	-	TRBJ1-2	TGTGCCAGCAGCTTGGCGGACAGCCCTTTCTATGGCTACACCTTC	CASSLADSPFYGYTF
TRBV12-3/TRBV12-4	many	-	TRBJ1-4	TGTGCCAGCAGTAGGGACGCCGGCAATGAAAAACTGTTTTTT	CASSRDAGNEKLFF
TRBV18	many	-	TRBJ1-5	TGTGCCAGCTCACCCGGACAGATGGATCAGCCCCAGCATTTT	CASSPGQMDQPQHF
TRBV18	few	-	TRBJ2-1	TGTGCCAGCTCACCACCGCGGGTAACCGCTGTCAATGAGCAGTTCTTC	CASSPPRVTAVNEQFF
TRBV27	few	-	TRBJ2-3	TGTGCCAGCAGTTTTTACAGAGATACGCAGTATTTT	CASSFYRDTQYF